The next 23 T cell receptor beta chains were all read from a single sample in a study of CD8 T cells in ankylosing spondylitis. TCRdb independently ran MiXCR on the 5' RACE reads; one entry per CDR3 protein. Among some 37,000 distinct CDR3 sequences listed, around an eighth were seen once. Sequenced input: synovial fluid, either unsorted or a sorted T cell fraction (not recorded which). These receptors all come from a male donor with ankylosing spondylitis.

The chain employs TRBV6-1 and TRBJ2-3; 8 bases are shared with TRBD1. CDR3 length: 14 amino acids. Germline CDR1 and CDR2: MNHNS and SASEGT. V lost 8 bases to trimming and J lost 5 bases; unmatched junction nucleotides: 9. CDR3 sequence (DNA): TGTGCCAGCGGGTGGGGGACAGGAAAAGATACGCAGTATTTT. This gives the protein CASGWGTGKDTQYF.

This clonotype showed up just a few times. This rearrangement joins TRBV2 to TRBJ1-1; perhaps TRBD1 as D (5 bases). Germline lookup yields CDR1 SNHLY and CDR2 FYNNEI. V was shortened by 6 bases and J by 0 bases, with 14 bases between the two germline ends. The CDR3 has 15 residues. CDR3 residues: CASSNRRGLNTEAFF. The CDR3 coding sequence is TGTGCCAGCAGCAATAGGAGGGGTCTGAACACTGAAGCTTTCTTT.

This clonotype was detected ten times or more. This rearrangement joins TRBV27 to TRBJ2-1; D gene unclear. The CDR3 has 11 amino acids. From germline, CDR1 is MNHEY and CDR2 SMNVEV (reference sequence). The V end was cut by 2 bases, the J end by 14 bases, with 10 bases between. Written as DNA, the CDR3 is TGTGCCAGCAGTTTAGGAACTCAGGAGTTCTTC. Protein sequence: CASSLGTQEFF.

This clonotype appeared a single time. One base away lies a much larger clone, so this may be a sequencing read error. V usage is TRBV20-1 and J usage is TRBJ2-3, with 8 nucleotides matching TRBD2. Trimming removed 3 bases from V and 6 bases from J; junction bases left unmatched: 11. Germline CDR1 and CDR2: DFQATT and SNEGSKA (reference sequence). The length of the CDR3 is 15 residues. The CDR3 is CSASSLAGIGDTQYF. The CDR3 bases are TGCAGTGCTAGCTCCTTAGCGGGAATAGGTGATACGCAGTATTTT.

This clonotype was observed at least ten times. This chain connects TRBV27 to TRBJ2-1, with 7 bases fitting TRBD1. The germline V gene has CDR1 MNHEY and CDR2 SMNVEV (reference sequence). This CDR3 contains 13 residues. Trimming removed 3 bases from V and 10 bases from J; junction bases left unmatched: 6. CDR3 in amino acids: CASSLDRFNEQFF. The CDR3 nucleotides read TGTGCCAGCAGTTTGGACAGGTTTAACGAGCAGTTCTTC.

This clonotype was seen more than once but under ten times. This chain joins TRBV2 and TRBJ2-1; TRBD2 is a possible D gene (6 bases). Germline CDR1 SNHLY, CDR2 FYNNEI. CDR3 length: 15 amino acids. V lost 10 bases and J lost 0, with 16 bases in between. CDR3 in amino acids: CANTRGGASYNEQFF. The CDR3 nucleotides are TGTGCCAACACGCGCGGCGGGGCCTCCTACAATGAGCAGTTCTTC.

The chain combines TRBV20-1 with TRBJ2-7; no clear D. In germline, CDR1 is DFQATT, CDR2 SNEGSKA (reference sequence). V lost 0 bases to trimming and J lost 3 bases, with 12 bases between them. This CDR3 is 14 amino acids long. In DNA form, the CDR3 reads TGCAGTGCTAGAGAGGGGTCCAGAGGCTACGAGCAGTACTTC. It codes for CSAREGSRGYEQYF.

This clonotype was counted many times. The rearrangement joins TRBV19 to TRBJ2-6, with 7 bases matching TRBD1. This CDR3 is built from 16 residues. Germline loops: CDR1 LNHDA, CDR2 SQIVND (reference sequence). V shed 5 bases, J shed 4 bases, and the junction held 8 bases outside the gene matches. CDR3: CASSPLQGTGANVLTF. The CDR3 DNA is TGTGCCAGTAGTCCCCTACAGGGGACCGGGGCCAACGTCCTGACTTTC.

This clonotype was observed at least ten times. The gene calls are TRBV3-1 and TRBJ1-2; D is possibly TRBD1 (5 bases). Germline CDR1 and CDR2: LGHDT and YNNKEL (reference sequence). The V end lost 0 bases, the J end lost 5 bases, and 13 bases lay between the germline ends. CDR3 length: 15 amino acids. The CDR3 loop reads CASSQEMKDTYGYTF. CDR3 coding DNA: TGTGCCAGCAGCCAAGAGATGAAGGACACTTATGGCTACACCTTC.

The chain couples TRBV5-1 to TRBJ2-7; D is possibly TRBD1 (5 bases). Germline CDR1 is SGHRS and CDR2 is YFSETQ. The CDR3 contains 15 residues. V was cut by 4 bases and J by 2 bases, with 16 bases left in between. The CDR3 region is CASSPSTVVTYEQYF. The CDR3 DNA reads as TGCGCCAGCAGCCCATCGACAGTAGTAACCTACGAGCAGTACTTC. Variable domain in full (rest from reference TRBV5-1 and TRBJ2-7): KAGVTQTPRYLIKTRGQQVTLSCSPISGHRSVSWYQQTPGQGLQFLFEYFSETQRNKGNFPGRFSGRQFSNSRSEMNVSTLELGDSALYLCASSPSTVVTYEQYFGPGTRLTVT.

This clonotype was observed a handful of times. The chain has TRBV4-1 and TRBJ2-7; tentatively, D is TRBD2 (5 bases). The germline CDR1 and CDR2 sequences are MGHRA and YSYEKL. V was cut by 4 bases and J by 3 bases, with 19 bases left in between. This CDR3 is built from 16 residues. This chain's CDR3 is CASSRTLGESFYEQYF. CDR3 bases: TGCGCCAGCAGCCGGACCCTCGGGGAGTCTTTCTACGAGCAGTACTTC.

The V gene is TRBV9, the J gene TRBJ2-7; unclear D gene. The germline gives CDR1 SGDLS, CDR2 YYNGEE. V lost 1 base and J 6 bases, leaving 14 bases between the germline ends. This CDR3 has 14 amino acids. The CDR3 loop is CASSVKGSGGEQYF. CDR3 DNA: TGTGCCAGCAGCGTAAAGGGATCAGGTGGCGAGCAGTACTTC.

This clonotype appeared many times. The V call is TRBV12-3 or TRBV12-4, the J call TRBJ2-5; 7 positions agree with TRBD1. The CDR3 runs to 15 residues. The V and J ends lost 4 bases and 5 bases, in that order; junction bases with no gene match: 10. The CDR3 DNA sequence: TGTGCCAGCAGTTCCTACACCACAGGGGTGGAGACCCAGTACTTC. Amino acid sequence: CASSSYTTGVETQYF.

This chain joins TRBV5-1 and TRBJ2-1; D is unclear. Between the trimmed V and J ends, which lost 0 bases and 0 bases, there was a span of 16 bases. CDR1 is SGHRS, CDR2 YFSETQ, per germline. The CDR3 is 18 residues long. The CDR3 DNA sequence: TGCGCCAGCAGCTTGGCTATCGCCAAACTGAGCTCCTACAATGAGCAGTTCTTC. This encodes CASSLAIAKLSSYNEQFF.

This clonotype was observed many times. The chain links TRBV5-1 to TRBJ1-5; TRBD1 agrees at 8 bases. The CDR3 covers 16 residues. V trimming: 4 bases; J trimming: 2 bases; junction bases outside the gene matches: 8. CDR1 and CDR2 from the germline V gene are SGHRS and YFSETQ. The CDR3, as DNA: TGCGCCAGCAGCCTATGGCCAGGGGGCGGCAATCAGCCCCAGCATTTT. Its translation is CASSLWPGGGNQPQHF.

This chain uses TRBV6-1 with TRBJ1-6, with D possibly TRBD1 on 5 matching bases. The CDR3 length is 14 residues. Trimming stripped 4 bases from V and 4 bases from J, with 8 bases between. Germline-derived CDR1 and CDR2 are MNHNS and SASEGT. The chain's CDR3 is CASSAGPYNSPLHF. The CDR3, as DNA: TGTGCCAGCAGTGCGGGACCGTATAATTCACCCCTCCACTTT.

This clonotype was seen at least ten times. This rearrangement joins TRBV6-5 to TRBJ2-2; unclear D gene. Trimming shortened V by 0 bases and J by 5 bases, and 4 bases separated the two germline ends. Germline loops: CDR1 MNHEY, CDR2 SVGAGI. The CDR3 runs to 13 residues. The CDR3 DNA reads as TGTGCCAGCAGTTACTCGGAGACCGGGGAGCTGTTTTTT. This codes for CASSYSETGELFF.

There are many counts of this clonotype. The chain has TRBV4-3 and TRBJ2-1; D ambiguous. The CDR3 spans 15 residues. Germline values: CDR1 LGHNA, CDR2 YSLEER. Trimming shortened V by 1 base and J by 0 bases, and 7 bases separated the two germline ends. In nucleotides, the CDR3 is TGCGCCAGCAGCCAAGTTCGCGGCTCCTACAATGAGCAGTTCTTC. Protein: CASSQVRGSYNEQFF.

In this sample, this clonotype turned up a few times. This chain joins TRBV6-2 or TRBV6-3 and TRBJ2-5; D gene uncertain. V gave up 7 bases and J gave up 5 bases, with 8 bases separating them. The CDR3 is made up of 11 amino acids. Germline CDR1 is MNHEY and CDR2 is SVGEGT. The CDR3 region has the DNA TGTGCCAGCAAAACTTGGGAGACCCAGTACTTC. Its protein product is CASKTWETQYF.

CDR3 region: CASSPRGSYEQYF. For the CDR3, the DNA is TGTGCCAGCAGCCCGCGGGGATCCTACGAGCAGTACTTC. The genes are TRBV6-1 and TRBJ2-7; D may be TRBD2 (6 bases). The ends were cut back, 6 bases at V and 1 base at J, with 10 bases in the middle. There are 13 residues in the CDR3. CDR1 and CDR2 from the germline V gene are MNHNS and SASEGT.

This clonotype has a handful of counts. V usage is TRBV11-2 and J usage is TRBJ2-7; the match to TRBD1 covers 8 bases. Trimming cost V 1 base and J 1 base; bases outside gene matches: 9. The germline V gene has CDR1 SGHAT and CDR2 FQNNGV. This CDR3 spans 17 amino acids. As DNA, the CDR3 is TGTGCCAGCAGCTTAGTGAAGGGACAGGCAAGGTCCTACGAGCAGTACTTC. Amino acid sequence: CASSLVKGQARSYEQYF.

V is TRBV27 and J is TRBJ1-1; D is unclear. Germline assignment: CDR1 MNHEY and CDR2 SMNVEV (reference sequence). The CDR3 is made up of 16 amino acids. V shed 2 bases and J shed 3 bases, with 16 bases lying between them. The CDR3 region is CASSLRPGRWDTEAFF. CDR3 nucleotide sequence: TGTGCCAGCAGTTTAAGACCCGGACGGTGGGACACTGAAGCTTTCTTT.

This rearrangement joins TRBV13 to TRBJ2-3; D gene unclear. The CDR3 has 16 amino acids. The germline CDR1 and CDR2 sequences are PRHDT and FYEKMQ (reference sequence). V lost 4 bases, J lost 4 bases, and 18 bases lay in between. CDR3 region: CASSSLRYPLPDTQYF. The CDR3 DNA reads as TGTGCCAGCAGCTCGCTCCGATACCCACTTCCAGATACGCAGTATTTT.